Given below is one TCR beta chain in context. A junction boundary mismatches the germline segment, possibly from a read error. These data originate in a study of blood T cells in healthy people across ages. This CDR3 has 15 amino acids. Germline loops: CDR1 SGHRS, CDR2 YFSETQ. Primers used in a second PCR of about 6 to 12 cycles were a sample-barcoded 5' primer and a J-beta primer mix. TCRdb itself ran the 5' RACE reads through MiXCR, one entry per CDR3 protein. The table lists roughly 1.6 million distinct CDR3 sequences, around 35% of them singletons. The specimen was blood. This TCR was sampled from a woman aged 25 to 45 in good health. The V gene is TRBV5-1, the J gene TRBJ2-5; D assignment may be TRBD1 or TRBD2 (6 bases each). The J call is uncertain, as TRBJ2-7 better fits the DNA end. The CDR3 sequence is CTSSLEGDSTYEQYF. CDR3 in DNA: TGCACCAGCAGCTTGGAGGGGGATTCGACCTACGAGCAGTACTTC.